A single sample is the source of the 9 T cell receptor beta chains below, sequenced in a study of pediatric ulcerative colitis. This table comes from immunoSEQ multiplex PCR, and its TCRdb copy is limited to in-frame clones, with some not included. The table has 30,000 to 45,000 clones, less than 85% seen once. Sequenced sample: blood. These receptor sequences come from a girl under 18 with moderate ulcerative colitis.

The rearrangement uses TRBV4-1 and TRBJ2-7; 9 bases map to TRBD1. The CDR3 extends over 14 amino acids. The trim removed 4 bases at V and 2 bases at J, leaving 3 bases unmatched. The V gene's germline CDR1 is MGHRA and CDR2 YSYEKL. In DNA, the CDR3 is TGCGCCAGCAGCCCGGACAGGGGTACCTACGAGCAGTACTTC. This codes for CASSPDRGTYEQYF.

This clone was counted a single time. The gene calls are TRBV5-1 and TRBJ2-3; 7 bases align to TRBD1. J was trimmed by 3 bases and V by 4 bases; bases with no gene match: 8. This CDR3 is 15 amino acids long. Looked up from germline, CDR1 is SGHRS and CDR2 is YFSETQ. This CDR3 is CASSQRGPGTDTQYF. The CDR3 nucleotides are TGCGCCAGCAGCCAGAGGGGGCCTGGGACAGATACGCAGTATTTT.

Written as DNA, the CDR3 is TGTGCCAGCAGCCAAGATTTAGTCGTAGAAAAACTGTTTTTT. It codes for CASSQDLVVEKLFF. The rearrangement joins TRBV5-4 to TRBJ1-4; D is undetermined. V was pared by 4 bases and J by 8 bases, with 15 bases between. This CDR3 region has 14 residues. Per germline, CDR1 SGHNT and CDR2 YYREEE (reference sequence).

The genes are TRBV6-5 and TRBJ2-3; tentative D call: TRBD1 (6 bases). Germline V gene sequence: CDR1 MNHEY, CDR2 SVGAGI. The V end lost 0 bases, the J end lost 3 bases, and 13 bases lay between the germline ends. The CDR3 contains 16 residues. The CDR3 sequence is CASSYSWGRVTDTQYF. Written as DNA, the CDR3 is TGTGCCAGCAGTTACTCGTGGGGGCGCGTTACAGATACGCAGTATTTT.

This chain joins TRBV25-1 and TRBJ1-1; D call uncertain. The CDR3 is 15 residues long. CDR1 and CDR2 from the germline V gene are MGHDK and SYGVNS. Deletions cut 4 bases from V and 1 base from J, with 13 bases between. CDR3: CASSAWGTENTEAFF. For the CDR3, the DNA is TGTGCCAGCAGTGCCTGGGGAACAGAGAACACTGAAGCTTTCTTT.

CDR3 coding DNA: TGTGCCTGGAGAAGTGCGTCCCTTTCGATTATGAACACTGAAGCTTTCTTT. Translation gives CAWRSASLSIMNTEAFF. This chain uses TRBV30 with TRBJ1-1; no definite D call. Trimming stripped 3 bases from V and 0 bases from J, with 20 bases between. CDR3 length: 17 residues. Germline V lookup: CDR1 GTSNPN, CDR2 SVGIG (reference sequence).

This chain uses TRBV19 with TRBJ1-1; the match to TRBD1 covers 9 bases. CDR1 is LNHDA, CDR2 SQIVND, per germline (reference sequence). Losses at the gene ends were 8 bases for V and 2 bases for J; bases not matched to a gene: 3. This CDR3 region has 13 residues. The CDR3 is CASGDRVNTEAFF. CDR3 DNA sequence: TGTGCCAGTGGGGACAGGGTTAACACTGAAGCTTTCTTT.

V usage is TRBV7-9 and J usage is TRBJ2-2; D call uncertain. Germline-derived CDR1 and CDR2 are SEHNR and FQNEAQ (reference sequence). The CDR3 extends over 15 amino acids. V lost 4 bases and J lost 3, with 12 bases in between. CDR3 DNA sequence: TGTGCCAGCAGCTCCAGACGGTCTTACACCGGGGAGCTGTTTTTT. Protein: CASSSRRSYTGELFF.

The chain has TRBV4-3 and TRBJ2-2; D possibly matches TRBD1 or TRBD2 (6 bases each). V was clipped by 4 bases and J by 2 bases, with 17 bases between them. Germline V gene data show CDR1 as LGHNA and CDR2 as YSLEER. The CDR3 totals 17 residues. The CDR3 DNA follows: TGCGCCAGCAGCCCCCCCGTGGGGGGCATAAACACCGGGGAGCTGTTTTTT. It encodes CASSPPVGGINTGELFF.